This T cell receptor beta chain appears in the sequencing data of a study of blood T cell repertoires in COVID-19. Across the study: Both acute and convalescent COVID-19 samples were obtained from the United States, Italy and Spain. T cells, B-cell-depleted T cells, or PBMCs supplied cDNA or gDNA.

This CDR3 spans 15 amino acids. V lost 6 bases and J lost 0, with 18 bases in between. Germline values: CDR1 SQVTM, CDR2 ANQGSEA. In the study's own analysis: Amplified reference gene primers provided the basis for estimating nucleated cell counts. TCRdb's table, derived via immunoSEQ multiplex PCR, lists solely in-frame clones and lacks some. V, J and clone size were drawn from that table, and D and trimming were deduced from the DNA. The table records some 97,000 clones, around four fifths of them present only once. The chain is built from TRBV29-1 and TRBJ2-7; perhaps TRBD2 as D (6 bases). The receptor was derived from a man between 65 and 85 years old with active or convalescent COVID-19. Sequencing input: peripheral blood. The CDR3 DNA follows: TGCAGCGTCGCCCCCAGAGCGGGCAGCTCCTACGAGCAGTACTTC. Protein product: CSVAPRAGSSYEQYF.